One sample yielded the 15 T cell receptor beta chains listed below, sequenced in a study of T cell responses to AZD1222 COVID-19 vaccine. Method: immunoSEQ multiplex PCR; TCRdb's copy keeps in-frame clones and lacks some. The sample comprises 180,000 or so clones, about 89% of which are singletons, and 1.5% to 2% rests with the top ten. The specimen was peripheral blood, collected on day 0 of AZD1222 vaccination. Source of these receptors: an adult in good health.

The chain joins TRBV10-3 to TRBJ1-5; 9 bases line up with TRBD1. In germline, CDR1 is ENHRY, CDR2 SYGVKD. V gave up 10 bases and J gave up 8 bases; unmatched junction bases: 3. The length of the CDR3 is 11 residues. The CDR3 region is CATGQGEPQHF. The CDR3, as DNA: TGTGCCACGGGACAGGGAGAGCCCCAGCATTTT.

The chain links TRBV19 to TRBJ2-1; no clear D. V gave up 4 bases and J gave up 3 bases, with 13 bases separating them. This CDR3 has 15 residues. Looked up from germline, CDR1 is LNHDA and CDR2 is SQIVND (reference sequence). The CDR3 loop reads CASSRSIDYYNEQFF. The CDR3 nucleotides are TGTGCCAGTAGTAGGTCGATAGATTACTACAATGAGCAGTTCTTC.

This clone has a handful of counts. V and J are TRBV18 and TRBJ1-2, with a tentative D call TRBD1 (5 bases). The germline V gene encodes CDR1 KGHSH and CDR2 LQKENI. V was cut by 3 bases and J by 8 bases, with 10 bases left in between. The CDR3 contains 12 residues. The CDR3 spells CASSPMTEGYTF. DNA of the CDR3: TGTGCCAGCTCACCGATGACAGAGGGCTACACCTTC.

The chain has TRBV6-5 and TRBJ2-3; D is possibly TRBD2 (7 bases). CDR3 size: 15 residues. The germline gives CDR1 MNHEY, CDR2 SVGAGI. The V end was cut by 6 bases, the J end by 1 base, with 14 bases between. The CDR3 sequence is CASRAGASGTDTQYF. CDR3 DNA sequence: TGTGCCAGCAGGGCGGGGGCTTCGGGCACAGATACGCAGTATTTT.

This clone has just one count. The J gene is TRBJ1-3, the V gene TRBV5-1; TRBD1 might be the D (6 bases). The germline gives CDR1 SGHRS, CDR2 YFSETQ. The CDR3 spans 16 residues. V shed 0 bases and J shed 0 bases, with 10 bases lying between them. The CDR3 coding sequence is TGCGCCAGCAGCTTGGCGGGACAAGTCTCTGGAAACACCATATATTTT. It is translated as CASSLAGQVSGNTIYF.

This chain links TRBV6-5 with TRBJ1-6, with 9 bases lining up with TRBD1. Germline lookup yields CDR1 MNHEY and CDR2 SVGAGI. J was trimmed by 5 bases and V by 7 bases; bases with no gene match: 3. CDR3 length: 14 residues. Here the CDR3 DNA reads TGTGCCAGCACGAGGACAGGGGATAATTCACCCCTCCACTTT. It is translated as CASTRTGDNSPLHF.

This rearrangement joins TRBV11-2 to TRBJ2-5, with 7 bases matching TRBD1. V lost 3 bases and J lost 0; bases outside the gene matches: 4. CDR3 length equals 15 residues. Germline V lookup: CDR1 SGHAT, CDR2 FQNNGV. The CDR3: CASSFPGGNQETQYF. In nucleotides, the CDR3 is TGTGCCAGCAGCTTCCCAGGGGGAAACCAAGAGACCCAGTACTTC.

The V gene is TRBV5-6, the J gene TRBJ1-2; tentatively, D is TRBD1 (6 bases). The CDR3 runs to 16 residues. The V and J ends lost 0 bases and 4 bases respectively, with 16 bases between them. Germline V gene data show CDR1 as SGHDT and CDR2 as YYEEEE. CDR3: CASSLEHREVVYGYTF. CDR3 sequence (DNA): TGTGCCAGCAGCTTGGAGCACAGGGAGGTGGTCTATGGCTACACCTTC.

The V and J genes are TRBV19 and TRBJ2-2; 12 positions match TRBD2. This CDR3 region has 16 residues. From germline, CDR1 is LNHDA and CDR2 SQIVND (reference sequence). With V trimmed by 3 bases and J by 8 bases, 7 bases remained unmatched. Written as DNA, the CDR3 is TGTGCCAGTAGTATCGGACTAGCGGGACCGGGAGGGGAGCTGTTTTTT. This codes for CASSIGLAGPGGELFF.

Concerning this clone itself: The same CDR3 is also encoded by other DNA sequences in this sample. The rearrangement links TRBV28 to TRBJ1-2, with D tentatively TRBD1 (5 bases). CDR1 is MDHEN and CDR2 is SYDVKM in the germline V gene. The CDR3 totals 13 residues. Trimming stripped 2 bases from V and 3 bases from J, with 7 bases between. The CDR3 DNA is TGTGCCAGCAGTTTAGGGGGACACTATGGCTACACCTTC. Translating gives CASSLGGHYGYTF.

The V gene is TRBV28, the J gene TRBJ1-5; perhaps TRBD1 as D (6 bases). The CDR3 runs 17 residues. Deletions cut 7 bases from V and 1 base from J, with 20 bases between. Germline V gene lookup returns CDR1 MDHEN and CDR2 SYDVKM. As DNA, the CDR3 is TGTGCCAGCAATTCCCCGGGCCTCGGGGGCAGCAATCAGCCCCAGCATTTT. It translates to CASNSPGLGGSNQPQHF. Variable domain in full (rest from reference TRBV28 and TRBJ1-5): DVKVTQSSRYLVKRTGEKVFLECVQDMDHENMFWYRQDPGLGLRLIYFSYDVKMKEKGDIPEGYSVSREKKERFSLILESASTNQTSMYLCASNSPGLGGSNQPQHFGDGTRLSIL.

The V gene is TRBV2, the J gene TRBJ1-1; the D gene is possibly TRBD1 (6 bases). Trimming cost V 7 bases and J 11 bases, with 14 bases left between them. Germline V gene lookup returns CDR1 SNHLY and CDR2 FYNNEI. The CDR3 consists of 11 residues. The CDR3 is CASKSYRAAFF. The DNA for the CDR3 is TGTGCCAGCAAGTCGTACAGGGCGGCTTTCTTT. The whole variable domain, filled in from reference TRBV2 and TRBJ1-1, reads EPEVTQTPSHQVTQMGQEVILRCVPISNHLYFYWYRQILGQKVEFLVSFYNNEISEKSEIFDDQFSVERPDGSNFTLKIRSTKLEDSAMYFCASKSYRAAFFGQGTRLTVV.

V and J are TRBV2 and TRBJ2-2; 7 nucleotides match TRBD1. The V and J ends lost 8 bases and 1 base, in that order; junction bases with no gene match: 10. The CDR3 has 16 amino acids. Germline V gives CDR1 SNHLY, CDR2 FYNNEI. The chain's CDR3 is CASHFSRTGNTGELFF. The DNA for the CDR3 is TGTGCCAGCCACTTTTCCCGGACAGGGAACACCGGGGAGCTGTTTTTT.

V and J are TRBV28 and TRBJ1-1, with 9 nucleotides matching TRBD1. The germline V gene encodes CDR1 MDHEN and CDR2 SYDVKM. CDR3 length: 16 amino acids. The V and J ends lost 5 bases and 1 base, in that order; junction bases with no gene match: 8. The CDR3 is CASSRTGGAGNTEAFF. The CDR3 DNA sequence: TGTGCCAGCAGTAGAACAGGGGGCGCAGGGAACACTGAAGCTTTCTTT.

The chain couples TRBV12-2 to TRBJ2-4; the D call TRBD1 from the table was never checked on the DNA. TRBV12-2 is a pseudogene. The CDR3 consists of 17 residues. The CDR3 region has the DNA TGTGCAAGTCGCTTAGAGTGGACAGGGGTGTCCAAAAACATTCAGTACTTC. Protein product: CASRLEWTGVSKNIQYF.